This TCR beta chain was sequenced during a study of identical twins. Healthy Caucasian donors formed the entire cohort. TCRdb used MiXCR to reprocess the 5' RACE reads, holding one entry per CDR3 protein. The data hold 410,000 or so distinct CDR3 sequences, with approximately 17% observed a single time. The germline V gene encodes CDR1 SGHRS and CDR2 YFSETQ. The junction had 6 bases not matched to a gene; V was cut back by 4 bases and J by 0 bases. This CDR3 has 16 amino acids. This clonotype was counted only a few times. This clonotype was sampled from a man in his fifties or sixties in good health. This chain links TRBV5-1 with TRBJ2-4; 8 bases map to TRBD2. Sequenced material: naive T cells sorted from blood. The CDR3 sequence: CASSPRGGLAKNIQYF. CDR3 DNA sequence: TGCGCCAGCAGCCCCCGCGGGGGGCTAGCCAAAAACATTCAGTACTTC.